This is a list of T cell receptor beta chains from one sample in a study of blood T cell repertoires in COVID-19. Method: immunoSEQ multiplex PCR; TCRdb's copy keeps in-frame clones and lacks some. The profile covers 140,000 to 150,000 clones, with roughly 82% appearing a single time and 10% taken by the ten largest. Specimen: peripheral blood. Receptor source: a man between 60 and 75 years old with active or convalescent COVID-19. The CDR3 runs from the conserved cysteine through the conserved F or W. Fields, in order: clone size, CDR3 length, D gene, V gene, J gene, CDR3 protein, CDR3 DNA. The D gene is left open where the match is weak. Some rows have no size entry. The others give once, few or many, or a class for an expanded clone.

>-|14|-|TRBV5-1|TRBJ1-1
CASSPEAVNTEAFF
TGCGCCAGCAGCCCGGAGGCAGTGAACACTGAAGCTTTCTTT
>-|15|-|TRBV27|TRBJ1-5
CASKGTFYSNQPQHF
TGTGCCAGCAAAGGGACATTTTATAGCAATCAGCCCCAGCATTTT
>-|15|-|TRBV7-9|TRBJ1-5
CASSLGGRINQPQHF
TGTGCCAGCAGCTTAGGGGGCAGAATCAATCAGCCCCAGCATTTT
>-|16|-|TRBV12-5|TRBJ1-3
CASGLTRQSSGNTIYF
TGTGCTAGTGGTTTAACCCGACAGAGCTCTGGAAACACCATATATTTT
>-|14|-|TRBV6-1|TRBJ2-3
CASSERGSTDTQYF
TGTGCCAGCAGTGAAAGGGGAAGCACAGATACGCAGTATTTT
>-|16|TRBD1|TRBV7-2|TRBJ1-3
CASSSGGGISGNTIYF
TGTGCCAGCAGCTCAGGGGGCGGTATCTCTGGAAACACCATATATTTT
>-|18|TRBD2|TRBV7-8|TRBJ2-5
CASSGRGLAGSYQETQYF
TGTGCCAGCAGCGGTCGTGGACTAGCGGGGTCGTACCAAGAGACCCAGTACTTC
>-|15|-|TRBV5-4|TRBJ1-3
CASSRDGISGNTIYF
TGTGCCAGCAGTCGGGATGGGATCTCCGGAAACACCATATATTTT
>-|15|-|TRBV5-6|TRBJ2-3
CASSLGPPRADTQYF
TGTGCCAGCAGCTTGGGGCCACCCCGGGCAGATACGCAGTATTTT
>once|12|-|TRBV27|TRBJ2-5
CASINREGAQYF
TGTGCCAGCATTAACAGGGAAGGGGCCCAGTACTTC
>-|15|TRBD1|TRBV29-1|TRBJ2-3
CSVVQGAYSTDTQYF
TGCAGCGTGGTACAGGGGGCCTATTCCACAGATACGCAGTATTTT
>-|15|TRBD1|TRBV10-1|TRBJ2-3
CASSVHGTGTDTQYF
TGCGCCAGCAGTGTTCATGGGACAGGCACAGATACGCAGTATTTT
>-|13|-|TRBV19|TRBJ2-1
CASSATGINEQFF
TGTGCCAGTAGTGCGACGGGTATCAATGAGCAGTTCTTC
>-|16|-|TRBV5-4|TRBJ1-5
CASSFNRPISNQPQHF
TGTGCCAGCAGCTTTAACAGACCGATTAGCAATCAGCCCCAGCATTTT
>-|15|-|TRBV11-3|TRBJ2-3
CASSFRPGRTDTQYF
TGTGCCAGCAGCTTCCGGCCAGGGAGGACAGATACGCAGTATTTT
>-|17|TRBD1|TRBV5-8|TRBJ2-5
CASSLKPGQGRGETQYF
TGTGCCAGCAGCTTAAAACCGGGACAGGGGCGTGGAGAGACCCAGTACTTC
>once|14|-|TRBV6-2/TRBV6-3|TRBJ2-3
CASSYPLATDTQYF
TGTGCCAGCAGTTACCCCCTGGCAACAGATACGCAGTATTTT
>-|15|TRBD1|TRBV2|TRBJ2-1
CASNRDRGSYNEQFF
TGTGCCAGCAACCGGGACAGGGGGTCCTACAATGAGCAGTTCTTC
>once|14|-|TRBV5-1|TRBJ1-2
CASSLVAGDRGYTF
TGCGCCAGCAGCTTGGTAGCGGGGGATCGTGGCTACACCTTC
>-|15|TRBD2|TRBV4-3|TRBJ2-5
CASSQARLAQETQYF
TGCGCCAGCAGCCAAGCGAGACTAGCGCAAGAGACCCAGTACTTC
>once|15|-|TRBV7-2|TRBJ1-3
CASSLRRTAGNTIYF
TGTGCCAGCAGCTTACGGCGGACAGCTGGAAACACCATATATTTT
>-|16|-|TRBV6-5|TRBJ1-1
CASSYGANTPHTEAFF
TGTGCCAGCAGTTATGGGGCAAACACCCCGCACACTGAAGCTTTCTTT
>-|16|TRBD2|TRBV7-9|TRBJ2-5
CASSLGWTSGQETQYF
TGTGCCAGCAGCTTAGGATGGACTAGCGGCCAAGAGACCCAGTACTTC
>-|14|-|TRBV30|TRBJ1-1
CAWTRGEMNTEAFF
TGTGCCTGGACTCGGGGAGAGATGAACACTGAAGCTTTCTTT
>-|17|-|TRBV7-2|TRBJ2-5
CASSLATSGASGGTQYF
TGTGCCAGCAGCTTAGCTACGTCGGGGGCTAGCGGCGGGACCCAGTACTTC
>once|16|TRBD2|TRBV9|TRBJ2-4
CASSVAQGREGNIQYF
TGTGCCAGCAGCGTAGCTCAGGGCAGGGAGGGAAACATTCAGTACTTC
>once|14|-|TRBV27|TRBJ2-2
CASSWGLNTGELFF
TGTGCCAGCAGTTGGGGACTCAACACCGGGGAGCTGTTTTTT
>-|13|-|TRBV12-3/TRBV12-4|TRBJ1-4
CASSLPGEEKLFF
TGTGCCAGCAGTCTCCCCGGTGAGGAAAAACTGTTTTTT
>-|17|-|TRBV20-1|TRBJ2-1
CSASSSEGLLSYNEQFF
TGCAGTGCTAGTTCTAGTGAGGGCCTCCTCTCCTACAATGAGCAGTTCTTC
>-|15|-|TRBV13|TRBJ1-2
CASSSLVGHNYGYTF
TGTGCCAGCAGCTCTCTAGTGGGACACAACTATGGCTACACCTTC
>-|13|TRBD1|TRBV12-3/TRBV12-4|TRBJ1-1
CASRLQGDTEAFF
TGTGCCAGCAGGCTGCAGGGGGACACTGAAGCTTTCTTT
>-|15|TRBD1|TRBV14|TRBJ2-7
CASSNPGQGAYEQYF
TGTGCCAGCAGCAACCCGGGACAGGGGGCGTACGAGCAGTACTTC
>once|14|TRBD1|TRBV11-2|TRBJ1-4
CASSMGQGLEKLFF
TGTGCCAGCAGCATGGGACAGGGGCTTGAAAAACTGTTTTTT
>-|15|TRBD1|TRBV5-1|TRBJ2-7
CASSLEQGAWDEQYF
TGCGCCAGCAGCTTGGAGCAGGGGGCGTGGGACGAGCAGTACTTC
>-|14|-|TRBV27|TRBJ1-5
CASSFQGIGQPQHF
TGTGCCAGCAGTTTTCAGGGGATAGGGCAGCCCCAGCATTTT
>-|14|-|TRBV15|TRBJ1-3
CATSRAIDGNTIYF
TGTGCCACCAGCAGAGCCATAGATGGAAACACCATATATTTT
>-|13|-|TRBV18|TRBJ2-5
CASSPDSPETQYF
TGTGCCAGCTCTCCCGACAGTCCTGAGACCCAGTACTTC
>-|11|-|TRBV12-5|TRBJ2-1
CASGLGGEQFF
TGTGCTAGTGGTTTGGGAGGCGAGCAGTTCTTC
>-|14|-|TRBV30|TRBJ1-2
CAWSVHRANYGYTF
TGTGCCTGGAGTGTACATCGTGCTAACTATGGCTACACCTTC
>-|19|TRBD2|TRBV7-2|TRBJ2-1
CASSLMSLAGASSYNEQFF
TGTGCCAGCAGCCTTATGTCGCTAGCGGGAGCGAGCTCCTACAATGAGCAGTTCTTC
>-|15|TRBD2|TRBV28|TRBJ2-5
CASSSGTSAKETQYF
TGTGCCAGCAGTTCCGGGACTAGCGCGAAAGAGACCCAGTACTTC
>-|17|TRBD2|TRBV4-3|TRBJ2-1
CASSQDRASGSLNEQFF
TGCGCCAGCAGCCAAGATCGCGCTAGCGGGAGTTTAAATGAGCAGTTCTTC
>-|16|TRBD1|TRBV10-3|TRBJ1-2
CAISDPGQVVVAGYTF
TGTGCCATCAGTGACCCCGGACAGGTCGTCGTCGCTGGCTACACCTTC
>-|16|-|TRBV5-6|TRBJ1-5
CASSLSGYGSNQPQHF
TGTGCCAGCAGCTTGTCAGGGTATGGTAGCAATCAGCCCCAGCATTTT
>few|15|TRBD2|TRBV11-3|TRBJ2-3
CASSLGSGGADTQYF
TGTGCCAGCAGCTTAGGTAGCGGGGGGGCAGATACGCAGTATTTT
>-|18|TRBD1|TRBV5-1|TRBJ1-3
CASSLGQEYFHGGNTIYF
TGCGCCAGCAGCCTAGGACAGGAGTACTTCCACGGGGGAAACACCATATATTTT
>-|15|-|TRBV4-1|TRBJ2-7
CASSNEVSKPYEQYF
TGCGCCAGCAGCAACGAGGTTTCAAAACCCTACGAGCAGTACTTC
>once|17|TRBD2|TRBV7-2|TRBJ2-1
CASSPGTSGNLYNEQFF
TGTGCCAGCAGCCCCGGGACTAGCGGGAATCTTTACAATGAGCAGTTCTTC
>-|14|TRBD1|TRBV29-1|TRBJ1-2
CSVYKGQADGGYTF
TGCAGCGTTTATAAGGGACAGGCCGACGGGGGCTACACCTTC
>-|12|-|TRBV7-2|TRBJ2-3
CASSLSRDTQYF
TGTGCCAGCAGCTTATCGCGTGATACGCAGTATTTT
>-|15|-|TRBV4-3|TRBJ2-1
CASSQEGGSYNEQFF
TGCGCCAGCAGCCAAGAAGGCGGGTCCTACAATGAGCAGTTCTTC
>-|13|-|TRBV30|TRBJ1-2
CACPGQGVGGYTF
TGTGCCTGTCCCGGGCAGGGCGTCGGCGGCTACACCTTC
>few|15|TRBD1|TRBV9|TRBJ1-5
CASSSGTANNQPQHF
TGTGCCAGCAGCTCCGGGACAGCAAACAATCAGCCCCAGCATTTT
>-|14|-|TRBV6-2/TRBV6-3|TRBJ1-5
CASSYQGGNQPQHF
TGTGCCAGCAGTTATCAGGGCGGCAATCAGCCCCAGCATTTT
>-|15|-|TRBV11-3|TRBJ2-4
CASSMIEPSKNIQYF
TGTGCCAGCAGCATGATCGAGCCAAGTAAAAACATTCAGTACTTC
>-|16|TRBD1|TRBV6-6|TRBJ1-2
CASSYPQGIRNYGYTF
TGTGCCAGCAGTTACCCACAGGGGATCCGGAACTATGGCTACACCTTC
>-|18|TRBD2|TRBV5-4|TRBJ2-3
CASSKPGLAGLSTDTQYF
TGTGCCAGCAGCAAACCGGGACTAGCGGGACTTAGCACAGATACGCAGTATTTT
>few|14|TRBD1|TRBV5-1|TRBJ1-4
CASSSTGKNEKLFF
TGCGCCAGCAGCTCGACAGGGAAGAATGAAAAACTGTTTTTT
>-|12|-|TRBV5-1|TRBJ2-1
CASSLGGLEQFF
TGCGCCAGCAGCTTGGGTGGGCTTGAGCAGTTCTTC
>-|12|-|TRBV19|TRBJ1-5
CASKQFDQPQHF
TGTGCCAGTAAACAGTTTGATCAGCCCCAGCATTTT